What follows are 29 T cell receptor beta chains derived from one specimen sequenced in a study of blood T cell repertoires in COVID-19. Only in-frame clones appear in the TCRdb table, and some are missing; sequencing was by immunoSEQ multiplex PCR. The table includes about 470,000 clones, around 90% detected once. Sequences were obtained from PBMCs or T cells enriched from blood (not recorded which). The receptors stem from a woman younger than 30 who had recovered from COVID-19.

The chain combines TRBV4-2 with TRBJ1-4; D ambiguous. Germline values: CDR1 LGHNA, CDR2 YNFKEQ. There are 19 residues in the CDR3. V was shortened by 0 bases and J by 5 bases, with 22 bases between the two germline ends. This CDR3 is CASSQEGWAEGIQNEKLFF. For the CDR3, the DNA is TGTGCCAGCAGCCAAGAAGGTTGGGCAGAAGGAATCCAGAATGAAAAACTGTTTTTT.

The chain employs TRBV5-1 and TRBJ2-3; 7 bases map to TRBD2. The CDR3 runs 17 residues. The ends lost 2 bases at V and 7 bases at J; junction bases unmatched: 16. Looked up from germline, CDR1 is SGHRS and CDR2 is YFSETQ. For the CDR3, the DNA is TGCGCCAGCAGCTTCGCTTCGGCAGCGGGGCTTGGAAATACGCAGTATTTT. This sequence encodes CASSFASAAGLGNTQYF.

This chain links TRBV18 with TRBJ2-7, with 8 bases fitting TRBD2. Losses at the gene ends were 3 bases for V and 7 bases for J; bases not matched to a gene: 11. Germline CDR1 reads KGHSH; CDR2 reads LQKENI. This CDR3 is 15 amino acids long. CDR3 protein: CASSPRIAGTEEQYF. The DNA of the CDR3 is TGTGCCAGCTCACCTCGGATAGCGGGGACGGAAGAGCAGTACTTC.

This chain connects TRBV5-1 to TRBJ2-3; D is undetermined. Trimming took 0 bases from V and 0 from J, leaving 5 bases between them. CDR1 is SGHRS, CDR2 YFSETQ, per germline. The CDR3 loop spans 14 amino acids. CDR3 sequence (DNA): TGCGCCAGCAGCTTGGCCACTAGCACAGATACGCAGTATTTT. Amino acid sequence: CASSLATSTDTQYF.

This chain links TRBV24-1 with TRBJ2-2, with D tentatively TRBD1 (6 bases). Looked up from germline, CDR1 is KGHDR and CDR2 is SFDVKD. Deletions cut 4 bases from V and 3 bases from J, with 14 bases between. This CDR3 region has 16 residues. The CDR3 is CATSDPTGRDTGELFF. The CDR3, as DNA: TGTGCCACCAGTGACCCAACAGGGCGAGACACCGGGGAGCTGTTTTTT.

The chain couples TRBV28 to TRBJ2-7; TRBD2 is a possible D gene (5 bases). Germline-derived CDR1 and CDR2 are MDHEN and SYDVKM. CDR3 length: 14 amino acids. Between the trimmed V and J ends, which lost 7 bases and 3 bases, there was a span of 16 bases. CDR3 DNA sequence: TGTGCCAGCACCCTAACCCCCGGGGACTACGAGCAGTACTTC. Its translation is CASTLTPGDYEQYF.

The chain recombines TRBV30 with TRBJ1-1; D is unresolved. From germline, CDR1 is GTSNPN and CDR2 SVGIG (reference sequence). The CDR3 runs to 14 residues. The germline V and J ends were trimmed by 7 bases and 3 bases, with 18 bases remaining between them. The DNA for the CDR3 is TGTGCCTCTACCCGAATCGGTGGTGACACTGAAGCTTTCTTT. It encodes CASTRIGGDTEAFF.

The chain recombines TRBV2 with TRBJ2-3; 10 bases map to TRBD2. With V trimmed by 1 base and J by 5 bases, 15 bases remained unmatched. The CDR3 is 19 residues long. Germline V lookup: CDR1 SNHLY, CDR2 FYNNEI. The CDR3: CASSEVSLVAGGWRDTQYF. The CDR3 DNA reads as TGTGCCAGCAGTGAAGTTTCTCTTGTAGCGGGGGGCTGGCGAGATACGCAGTATTTT. The variable domain in full, with the rest retrieved from reference TRBV2 and TRBJ2-3, is EPEVTQTPSHQVTQMGQEVILRCVPISNHLYFYWYRQILGQKVEFLVSFYNNEISEKSEIFDDQFSVERPDGSNFTLKIRSTKLEDSAMYFCASSEVSLVAGGWRDTQYFGPGTRLTVL.

The rearrangement joins TRBV19 to TRBJ2-7, with D unclear. The CDR3 consists of 13 residues. Germline loops: CDR1 LNHDA, CDR2 SQIVND (reference sequence). V shed 3 bases and J shed 4 bases, with 10 bases lying between them. The CDR3 loop is CASSIKTPYEQYF. Written as DNA, the CDR3 is TGTGCCAGTAGTATTAAGACACCTTACGAGCAGTACTTC.

This clone was seen only a few times. The rearrangement links TRBV5-1 to TRBJ1-2; D not certain. The V gene lost 0 bases and the J gene lost 4 bases, with 13 bases spanning the gap. Germline assignment: CDR1 SGHRS and CDR2 YFSETQ. The CDR3 has 15 amino acids. The CDR3 protein is CASSLGASGFYGYTF. CDR3 DNA: TGCGCCAGCAGCTTGGGGGCCTCGGGATTCTATGGCTACACCTTC.

Of note for this clone: Other DNA sequences in the same sample also yield this CDR3. CDR3 sequence: CASSLGGATDTQYF. CDR3 sequence (DNA): TGTGCCAGCAGTTTAGGGGGGGCCACAGATACGCAGTATTTT. The rearrangement uses TRBV28 and TRBJ2-3, with a weak D call TRBD2 (7 bases). V lost 2 bases to trimming and J lost 2 bases, with 8 bases between them. The germline V gene has CDR1 MDHEN and CDR2 SYDVKM. The CDR3 has 14 amino acids.

The chain has TRBV11-2 and TRBJ1-1; D unresolved. Germline CDR1 is SGHAT and CDR2 is FQNNGV. V lost 4 bases and J 5 bases, leaving 11 bases between the germline ends. The CDR3 contains 13 residues. CDR3 in DNA: TGTGCCAGCAGCTCTCAGCGGGGTACTGAAGCTTTCTTT. This encodes CASSSQRGTEAFF.

The genes are TRBV9 and TRBJ2-3, with 13 bases matching TRBD2. The CDR3 is 17 residues long. Germline V gene data show CDR1 as SGDLS and CDR2 as YYNGEE. The trim removed 2 bases at V and 6 bases at J, leaving 9 bases unmatched. The CDR3 DNA reads TGTGCCAGCAGCGTGGGGGGACTAGCGGGGATGGAGGATACGCAGTATTTT. Encoded protein: CASSVGGLAGMEDTQYF.

The rearrangement links TRBV28 to TRBJ2-7; a possible D gene is TRBD1 (6 bases). The CDR3 length is 16 residues. Germline V gives CDR1 MDHEN, CDR2 SYDVKM. V lost 3 bases to trimming and J lost 1 base, with 16 bases between them. CDR3 residues: CASSLGAKDPSYEQYF. CDR3 in DNA: TGTGCCAGCAGTTTGGGGGCGAAAGACCCTTCCTACGAGCAGTACTTC. The complete variable domain, with remaining parts taken from reference TRBV28 and TRBJ2-7, reads DVKVTQSSRYLVKRTGEKVFLECVQDMDHENMFWYRQDPGLGLRLIYFSYDVKMKEKGDIPEGYSVSREKKERFSLILESASTNQTSMYLCASSLGAKDPSYEQYFGPGTRLTVT.

The chain has TRBV19 and TRBJ1-5; D not certain. The V end lost 2 bases, the J end lost 6 bases, and 5 bases lay between the germline ends. The CDR3 totals 12 residues. Germline assignment: CDR1 LNHDA and CDR2 SQIVND (reference sequence). CDR3 protein: CASSIHGQPQHF. The CDR3 bases are TGTGCCAGTAGTATACACGGTCAGCCCCAGCATTTT.

The chain uses TRBV15 and TRBJ2-7; a possible D gene is TRBD1 (6 bases). This CDR3 region has 17 residues. Germline values: CDR1 LNHNV, CDR2 YYDKDF (reference sequence). Trimming removed 3 bases from V and 3 bases from J, with 21 bases in between. CDR3 sequence: CATSSFPSDRGNYEQYF. The CDR3 DNA reads TGTGCCACCAGCAGTTTCCCCTCGGACAGAGGGAACTACGAGCAGTACTTC.

The chain has TRBV6-5 and TRBJ1-6; 8 bases are a match to TRBD1. The CDR3 totals 14 residues. Per the germline V gene, CDR1 is MNHEY and CDR2 is SVGAGI. The J segment lost 10 bases and the V segment lost 5 bases, leaving 7 bases of the junction unmatched. CDR3 region: CASSKTGVRSPLHF. The CDR3, as DNA: TGTGCCAGCAGTAAGACAGGGGTGAGATCACCCCTCCACTTT.

The genes are TRBV4-1 and TRBJ2-7; 7 bases align to TRBD1. From germline, CDR1 is MGHRA and CDR2 YSYEKL. The CDR3 runs 15 residues. Unmatched junction bases numbered 9, after V lost 4 bases and J lost 3 bases. CDR3 DNA: TGCGCCAGCAGCCCATCCTGGACAGGAGGCTACGAGCAGTACTTC. Translation: CASSPSWTGGYEQYF.

The chain employs TRBV5-4 and TRBJ1-2; perhaps TRBD1 as D (5 bases). The ends were cut back, 4 bases at V and 3 bases at J, with 13 bases in the middle. The CDR3 contains 14 residues. Germline values: CDR1 SGHNT, CDR2 YYREEE (reference sequence). The CDR3 is CASSGRGGDYGYTF. The CDR3 DNA reads TGTGCCAGCAGCGGTCGGGGGGGAGACTATGGCTACACCTTC.

The rearrangement joins TRBV2 to TRBJ1-2, with 8 bases aligning to TRBD1. V trimming: 7 bases; J trimming: 7 bases; junction bases outside the gene matches: 8. Germline CDR1 reads SNHLY; CDR2 reads FYNNEI. This CDR3 has 13 amino acids. The CDR3, as DNA: TGTGCCAGCACCGGGACAGGAAGGGGTGGCTACACCTTC. It translates to CASTGTGRGGYTF.

The chain's CDR3 is CSASRVTDNEQFF. The CDR3 bases are TGCAGTGCTAGTCGTGTGACAGACAATGAGCAGTTCTTC. V and J are TRBV20-1 and TRBJ2-1, with D possibly being TRBD1 (5 bases). The CDR3 sequence is 13 residues long. Per the germline V gene, CDR1 is DFQATT and CDR2 is SNEGSKA (reference sequence). V lost 3 bases, J lost 5 bases, and 11 bases lay in between.

This chain links TRBV28 with TRBJ1-5; tentatively, D is TRBD1 (6 bases). Trimming removed 1 base from V and 0 bases from J, with 10 bases in between. CDR3 size: 16 residues. Germline V gives CDR1 MDHEN, CDR2 SYDVKM. CDR3 sequence (DNA): TGTGCCAGCAGTTTATTTCCAGGGGATAGCAATCAGCCCCAGCATTTT. Translation: CASSLFPGDSNQPQHF.

This sequence joins TRBV4-2 and TRBJ1-2; D not certain. The V end was cut by 0 bases, the J end by 1 base, with 9 bases between. The CDR3 has 15 amino acids. Germline V lookup: CDR1 LGHNA, CDR2 YNFKEQ. The CDR3 DNA reads TGTGCCAGCAGCCAAGAACTCAGGATTAACTATGGCTACACCTTC. Translation: CASSQELRINYGYTF.

The rearrangement links TRBV7-8 to TRBJ1-1; TRBD1 is a possible D gene (5 bases). Germline V gene data show CDR1 as SGHVS and CDR2 as FQNEAQ. This CDR3 is built from 14 residues. Trimming removed 2 bases from V and 1 base from J, with 8 bases in between. In DNA, the CDR3 is TGTGCCAGCAGCTTATTAGGGGCGAACACTGAAGCTTTCTTT. Residues: CASSLLGANTEAFF.

The chain uses TRBV5-1 and TRBJ2-3; TRBD1 agrees at 9 bases. V shed 4 bases, J shed 9 bases, and the junction held 9 bases outside the gene matches. The CDR3 is 14 amino acids. CDR1 SGHRS and CDR2 YFSETQ come from the germline V gene. The CDR3: CASSPDRTGETQYF. DNA of the CDR3: TGCGCCAGCAGCCCGGACCGGACAGGGGAGACGCAGTATTTT. The full variable domain, completed using reference TRBV5-1 and TRBJ2-3, is KAGVTQTPRYLIKTRGQQVTLSCSPISGHRSVSWYQQTPGQGLQFLFEYFSETQRNKGNFPGRFSGRQFSNSRSEMNVSTLELGDSALYLCASSPDRTGETQYFGPGTRLTVL.

This rearrangement joins TRBV6-5 to TRBJ1-6, with D unclear. This CDR3 is built from 13 residues. Germline V gene lookup returns CDR1 MNHEY and CDR2 SVGAGI. Trimming pared 11 bases from V and 0 bases from J, leaving 8 bases between. The CDR3 loop is CAQIPSYNSPLHF. The CDR3 DNA follows: TGTGCCCAAATCCCCTCCTATAATTCACCCCTCCACTTT.

V is TRBV30 and J is TRBJ1-4; D is possibly TRBD1 (6 bases). The CDR3 extends over 14 amino acids. The V and J ends lost 7 bases and 10 bases respectively, with 22 bases between them. Per germline, CDR1 GTSNPN and CDR2 SVGIG (reference sequence). CDR3 DNA sequence: TGTGCCTCCGAAAGGGGGAGGGGTGTTGGAAAACTGTTTTTT. Translating it yields CASERGRGVGKLFF.

V usage is TRBV5-1 and J usage is TRBJ2-7; possibly TRBD1 for D (5 bases). V shed 1 base and J shed 5 bases, with 7 bases lying between them. CDR3 length: 12 amino acids. CDR1 and CDR2 (germline): SGHRS, YFSETQ. The CDR3: CASSLQGHEQYF. The CDR3 nucleotides read TGCGCCAGCAGCTTGCAGGGCCACGAGCAGTACTTC.

V and J are TRBV6-5 and TRBJ2-7; TRBD1 matches 9 bases. The trim removed 6 bases at V and 3 bases at J, leaving 6 bases unmatched. CDR1 is MNHEY, CDR2 SVGAGI, per germline. The CDR3 is made up of 14 amino acids. The chain's CDR3 is CASSGGQGSYEQYF. The CDR3 region has the DNA TGTGCCAGCAGCGGGGGACAGGGAAGCTACGAGCAGTACTTC.